This T cell receptor beta chain was found in a study of blood T cell repertoires in COVID-19. Study context: Nucleic acid was either cDNA or gDNA, and it came from T cells, B-cell-depleted T cells, or PBMCs.

Using immunoSEQ multiplex PCR, the repertoire was profiled, and TCRdb retains in-frame clones only, with some absent. The sample consists of 500,000 to 600,000 clones, roughly nine tenths of them appearing once. During active infection, Seattle patients enrolled and were then monitored through disease. This CDR3 is 14 amino acids long. Germline values: CDR1 SGHRS, CDR2 YFSETQ. Trimming pared 3 bases from V and 2 bases from J, leaving 11 bases between. Sequences were obtained from peripheral blood. The rearrangement links TRBV5-1 to TRBJ1-1, with no clear D. This sequence originates from a woman between 45 and 60 years old with COVID-19, enrolled during active disease. The CDR3: CASSSQPTNTEAFF. CDR3 nucleotide sequence: TGCGCCAGCAGCTCACAGCCTACCAACACTGAAGCTTTCTTT. The full variable domain, with the rest looked up from reference TRBV5-1 and TRBJ1-1, is KAGVTQTPRYLIKTRGQQVTLSCSPISGHRSVSWYQQTPGQGLQFLFEYFSETQRNKGNFPGRFSGRQFSNSRSEMNVSTLELGDSALYLCASSSQPTNTEAFFGQGTRLTVV.